This T cell receptor beta chain is drawn from a study of PD-1 blockade in classical Hodgkin lymphoma. The study's findings and limits: Nivolumab starters within 1 year of ASCT were excluded.

TCRdb's table, derived via immunoSEQ multiplex PCR, lists solely in-frame clones and lacks some. The repertoire holds roughly 86,000 clones, with approximately 86% as singletons. As for this clone: Its antigen is unknown.

Germline assignment: CDR1 MNHEY and CDR2 SVGAGI. CDR3 length: 13 residues. V was pared by 6 bases and J by 8 bases, with 5 bases of the junction left unmatched. Time point in this sample: cycle 4 day 1 (C4D1), after more than five weeks of nivolumab. Relapse was seen in all patients after autologous stem cell transplantation, and brentuximab vedotin exposure was variable. The receptor comes from a human donor with classical Hodgkin lymphoma. The sequencing here drew on peripheral blood mononuclear cells (PBMCs), taken before the fourth cycle of nivolumab. The chain recombines TRBV6-5 with TRBJ1-5; 9 bases map to TRBD1. The CDR3 spells CASSPDRGEPQHF. CDR3 bases: TGTGCCAGCAGCCCGGACAGGGGTGAGCCCCAGCATTTT.